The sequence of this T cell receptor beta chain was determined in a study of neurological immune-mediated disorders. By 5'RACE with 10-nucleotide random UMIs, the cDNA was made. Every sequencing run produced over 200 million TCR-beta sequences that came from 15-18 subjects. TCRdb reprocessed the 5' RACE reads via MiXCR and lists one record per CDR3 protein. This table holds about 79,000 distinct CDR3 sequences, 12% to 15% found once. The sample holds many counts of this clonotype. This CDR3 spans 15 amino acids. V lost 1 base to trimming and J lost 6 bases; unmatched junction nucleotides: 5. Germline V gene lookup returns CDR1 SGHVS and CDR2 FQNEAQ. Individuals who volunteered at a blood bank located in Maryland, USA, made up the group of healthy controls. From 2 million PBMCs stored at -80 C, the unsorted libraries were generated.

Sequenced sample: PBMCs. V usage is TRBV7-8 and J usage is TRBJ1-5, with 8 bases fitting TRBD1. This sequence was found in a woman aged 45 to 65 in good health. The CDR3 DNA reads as TGTGCCAGCAGCTTAGAACAGGGGGGACCTCAGCCCCAGCATTTT. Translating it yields CASSLEQGGPQPQHF.